The clone carrying this T cell receptor (beta chain) was recorded many times. Its antigen is not known. The TCRbeta library was prepared with unique molecular identifiers. TCRdb independently ran MiXCR on the PCR reads; one entry per CDR3 protein. The table includes 540,000 or so distinct CDR3 sequences, more than 20% detected once. This sample is part of a study of T-cell reconstitution after alpha-beta-depleted transplantation in children. The study, taken as a whole, reports: For some patients, TCRbeta diversity was high at day 60 because of recipient T cells and thymic progenitors that survived. T-cell numbers and diversity, one year after transplant, stemmed largely from T cells that were newly produced. Reportedly, roughly two months post-transplant, alpha-beta T cells arose from several hundred expanded graft clones.

Material: PBMCs, mostly from graft donor cells, obtained 360 days after TCRalphabeta/CD19-depleted stem cell transplant. The TCR sequence derives from a boy under three years old who had a stem cell transplant for acute myeloid leukemia, so the T cells may come from the graft donor.

Here the CDR3 DNA reads TGTGCCATCAGTAAGGGACAGGGGGCGAATGAGCAGTTCTTC. The encoded protein is CAISKGQGANEQFF. The rearrangement uses TRBV10-3 and TRBJ2-1; 12 positions match TRBD1. Germline V gives CDR1 ENHRY, CDR2 SYGVKD. J was trimmed by 7 bases and V by 5 bases; bases with no gene match: 3. There are 14 residues in the CDR3.